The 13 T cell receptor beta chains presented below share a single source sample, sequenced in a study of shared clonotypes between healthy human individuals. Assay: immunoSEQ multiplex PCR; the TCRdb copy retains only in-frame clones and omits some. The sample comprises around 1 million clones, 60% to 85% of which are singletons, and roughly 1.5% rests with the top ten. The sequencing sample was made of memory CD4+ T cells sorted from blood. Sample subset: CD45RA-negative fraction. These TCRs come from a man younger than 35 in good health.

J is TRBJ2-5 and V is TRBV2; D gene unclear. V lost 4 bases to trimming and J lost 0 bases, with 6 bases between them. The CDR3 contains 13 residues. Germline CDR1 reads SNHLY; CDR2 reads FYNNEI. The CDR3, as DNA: TGTGCCAGCAGTGTCGGCAACCAAGAGACCCAGTACTTC. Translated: CASSVGNQETQYF.

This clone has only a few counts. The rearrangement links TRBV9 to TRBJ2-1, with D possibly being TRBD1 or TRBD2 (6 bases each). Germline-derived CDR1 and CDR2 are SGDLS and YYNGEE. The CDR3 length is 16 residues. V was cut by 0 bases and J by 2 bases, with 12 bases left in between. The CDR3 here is CASSVAGGLAYNEQFF. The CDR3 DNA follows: TGTGCCAGCAGCGTAGCCGGGGGCCTTGCCTACAATGAGCAGTTCTTC.

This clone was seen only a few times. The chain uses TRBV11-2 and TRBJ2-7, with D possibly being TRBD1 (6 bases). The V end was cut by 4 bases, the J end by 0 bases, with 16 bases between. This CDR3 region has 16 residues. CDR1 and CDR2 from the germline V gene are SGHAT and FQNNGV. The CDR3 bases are TGTGCCAGCAGCTCCCCAGGGGTTAGTAGCTCCTACGAGCAGTACTTC. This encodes CASSSPGVSSSYEQYF. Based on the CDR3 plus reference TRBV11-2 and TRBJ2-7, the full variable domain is EAGVAQSPRYKIIEKRQSVAFWCNPISGHATLYWYQQILGQGPKLLIQFQNNGVVDDSQLPKDRFSAERLKGVDSTLKIQPAKLEDSAVYLCASSSPGVSSSYEQYFGPGTRLTVT.

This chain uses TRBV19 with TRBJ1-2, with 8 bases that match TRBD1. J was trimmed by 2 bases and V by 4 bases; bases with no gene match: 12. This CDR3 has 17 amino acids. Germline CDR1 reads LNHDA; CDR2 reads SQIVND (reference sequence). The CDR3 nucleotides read TGTGCCAGTAGTACCGGGCCAGGGGGCCTGGGAAACTATGGCTACACCTTC. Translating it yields CASSTGPGGLGNYGYTF.

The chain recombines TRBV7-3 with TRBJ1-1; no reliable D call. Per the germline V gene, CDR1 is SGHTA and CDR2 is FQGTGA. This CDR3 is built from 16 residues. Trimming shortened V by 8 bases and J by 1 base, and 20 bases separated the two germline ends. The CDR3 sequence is CASGALLSAGNTEAFF. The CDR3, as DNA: TGTGCCAGCGGAGCTCTTCTTTCAGCGGGGAACACTGAAGCTTTCTTT.

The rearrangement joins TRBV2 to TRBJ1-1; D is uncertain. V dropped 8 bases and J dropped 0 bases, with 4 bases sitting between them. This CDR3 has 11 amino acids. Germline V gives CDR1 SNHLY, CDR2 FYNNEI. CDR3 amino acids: CASAVNTEAFF. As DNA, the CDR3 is TGTGCCAGCGCCGTGAACACTGAAGCTTTCTTT.

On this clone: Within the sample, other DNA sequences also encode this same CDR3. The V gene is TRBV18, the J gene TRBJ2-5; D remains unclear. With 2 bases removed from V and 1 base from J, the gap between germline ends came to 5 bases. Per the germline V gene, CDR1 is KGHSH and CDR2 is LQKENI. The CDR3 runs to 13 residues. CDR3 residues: CASSPNSQETQYF. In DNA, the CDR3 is TGTGCCAGCTCACCAAATTCCCAAGAGACCCAGTACTTC.

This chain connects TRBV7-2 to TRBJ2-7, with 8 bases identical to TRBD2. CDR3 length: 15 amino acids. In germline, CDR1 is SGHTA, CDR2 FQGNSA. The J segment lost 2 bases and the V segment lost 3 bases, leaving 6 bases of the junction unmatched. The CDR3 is CASSFRGSGAYEQYF. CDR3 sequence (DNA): TGTGCCAGCAGCTTCCGGGGTAGCGGGGCCTACGAGCAGTACTTC.

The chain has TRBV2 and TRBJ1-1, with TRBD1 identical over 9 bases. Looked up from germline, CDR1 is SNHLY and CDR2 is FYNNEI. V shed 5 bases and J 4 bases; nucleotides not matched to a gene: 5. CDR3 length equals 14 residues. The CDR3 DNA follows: TGTGCCAGCAGTCTACAGGGGGCGCCCACTGAAGCTTTCTTT. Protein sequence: CASSLQGAPTEAFF.

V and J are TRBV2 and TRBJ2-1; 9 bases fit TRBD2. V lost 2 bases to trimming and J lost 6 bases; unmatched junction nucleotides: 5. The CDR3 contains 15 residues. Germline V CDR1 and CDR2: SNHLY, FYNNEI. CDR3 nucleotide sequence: TGTGCCAGCAGTGAACGGGGTAGCGGGAGCAATGAGCAGTTCTTC. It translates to CASSERGSGSNEQFF.

In nucleotides, the CDR3 is TGCGCCAGCAGCCAAGGGGCACCGGGGCCGATAGGCAAAAACATTCAGTACTTC. Its protein is CASSQGAPGPIGKNIQYF. The rearrangement uses TRBV4-1 and TRBJ2-4, with D perhaps matching TRBD1 or TRBD2 (5 bases each). Trimming pared 1 base from V and 3 bases from J, leaving 19 bases between. Germline V gene data show CDR1 as MGHRA and CDR2 as YSYEKL. The CDR3 totals 18 residues.

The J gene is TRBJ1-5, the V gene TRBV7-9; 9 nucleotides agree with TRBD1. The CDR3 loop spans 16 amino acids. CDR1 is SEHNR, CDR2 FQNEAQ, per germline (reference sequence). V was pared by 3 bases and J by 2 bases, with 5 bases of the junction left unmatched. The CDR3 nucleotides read TGTGCCAGCAGCTTCGGACAGGGGAGTGGCAATCAGCCCCAGCATTTT. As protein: CASSFGQGSGNQPQHF.

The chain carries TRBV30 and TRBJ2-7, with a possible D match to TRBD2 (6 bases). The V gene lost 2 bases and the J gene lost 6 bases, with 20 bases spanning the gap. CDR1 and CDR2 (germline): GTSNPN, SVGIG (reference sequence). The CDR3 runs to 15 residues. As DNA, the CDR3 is TGTGCCTGGAGTCCCTCGGGCAGGGACTCGCGCGAGCAGTACTTC. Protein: CAWSPSGRDSREQYF.